These 32 T cell receptor beta chains originate from one sample sequenced in a study of PD-L1 blockade in urothelial cancer. Time point noted: peripheral blood 6 weeks after treatment start. The protocol was immunoSEQ multiplex PCR, while the TCRdb copy is restricted to in-frame clones and leaves out a portion. The data contain about 120,000 clones, approximately 90% of them seen just once; the ten biggest clones take up 3% to 4.5%. The input for sequencing was PBMCs, taken around atezolizumab (anti-PD-L1) treatment. The receptor set was obtained from a man in his sixties with urothelial cancer.

V and J are TRBV11-3 and TRBJ2-2; D is uncertain. CDR1 SGHNT and CDR2 YENEEA come from the germline V gene. V lost 11 bases and J lost 5, with 21 bases in between. The CDR3 length is 15 residues. DNA of the CDR3: TGTGCCTATACAACGGCGGCCCTGCCGACCGGGGAGCTGTTTTTT. Protein: CAYTTAALPTGELFF.

The chain couples TRBV10-3 to TRBJ2-1; TRBD2 aligns across 7 bases. The CDR3 spans 16 residues. Germline V gene sequence: CDR1 ENHRY, CDR2 SYGVKD. Germline trimming cut 6 bases from V and 10 bases from J; bases unmatched to any gene: 18. CDR3 nucleotides: TGTGCCATCAGAGAATTAGAGGGTCTCAAGCGGGAAGAGCAGTTCTTC. This translates into CAIRELEGLKREEQFF.

The chain combines TRBV15 with TRBJ1-2, with D unclear. The CDR3 consists of 13 residues. CDR1 is LNHNV and CDR2 is YYDKDF in the germline V gene (reference sequence). Trimming took off 3 bases at V and 4 bases at J, with 9 bases between the two ends. CDR3 sequence (DNA): TGTGCCACCAGCAGTGGACTGTCCTATGGCTACACCTTC. Translated, it gives CATSSGLSYGYTF.

V is TRBV4-3 and J is TRBJ2-6; TRBD1 aligns across 7 bases. Germline values: CDR1 LGHNA, CDR2 YSLEER. CDR3 length: 18 amino acids. After removal of 0 bases from V and 4 bases from J, the junction contained 9 bases not matched to a gene. For the CDR3, the DNA is TGCGCCAGCAGCCAAGATGGACTGACAGGGACAGGGGCCAACGTCCTGACTTTC. Translating it yields CASSQDGLTGTGANVLTF.

The chain has TRBV30 and TRBJ1-4, with a tentative D call TRBD1 (6 bases). The length of the CDR3 is 15 residues. The V end was cut by 3 bases, the J end by 8 bases, with 19 bases between. Germline CDR1 and CDR2: GTSNPN and SVGIG (reference sequence). The CDR3 DNA follows: TGTGCCTGGAGCGCCTCGGGGGGGCGCTTGGAAAAACTGTTTTTT. Its protein is CAWSASGGRLEKLFF.

This clone was detected a few times. V usage is TRBV9 and J usage is TRBJ1-5; TRBD1 agrees at 10 bases. The CDR3 has 16 residues. V gave up 4 bases and J gave up 9 bases; unmatched junction bases: 13. CDR1 is SGDLS, CDR2 YYNGEE, per germline. Here the CDR3 reads CASSPGTGVPQGPQHF. The DNA of the CDR3 is TGTGCCAGCAGCCCCGGGACAGGGGTCCCTCAAGGGCCCCAGCATTTT.

This rearrangement joins TRBV21-1 to TRBJ1-2. TRBV21-1 represents a pseudogene. The CDR3 runs 12 residues. The CDR3 nucleotides are TGTGCCACCGGGGGGACTCGGTGTGGCTACACCTTC. As protein: CATGGTRCGYTF.

This chain links TRBV28 with TRBJ2-7, with 11 bases lining up with TRBD2. Germline CDR1 reads MDHEN; CDR2 reads SYDVKM. The length of the CDR3 is 20 residues. The V segment lost 4 bases and the J segment 3 bases; nucleotides outside the gene matches: 20. For the CDR3, the DNA is TGTGCCAGCAGTTCTCCCCCGGGACAGGGTGGTAGCGGGAGGGTCTACGAGCAGTACTTC. Protein sequence: CASSSPPGQGGSGRVYEQYF.

The CDR3 here is CASSFPGTRTDRQYF. The CDR3 DNA reads as TGTGCCAGCAGTTTCCCCGGGACAAGGACAGATAGGCAGTACTTC. This rearrangement joins TRBV28 to TRBJ2-7, with TRBD1 as a possible D gene (6 bases). The CDR3 spans 15 residues. From germline, CDR1 is MDHEN and CDR2 SYDVKM. V was shortened by 3 bases and J by 9 bases, with 21 bases between the two germline ends. Filled out from reference TRBV28 and TRBJ2-7, the complete variable domain reads DVKVTQSSRYLVKRTGEKVFLECVQDMDHENMFWYRQDPGLGLRLIYFSYDVKMKEKGDIPEGYSVSREKKERFSLILESASTNQTSMYLCASSFPGTRTDRQYFGPGTRLTVT.

The chain uses TRBV19 and TRBJ2-7; D ambiguous. The CDR3 is 13 residues long. Germline CDR1 LNHDA, CDR2 SQIVND (reference sequence). V lost 6 bases, J lost 0 bases, and 9 bases lay in between. CDR3: CASSFASSYEQYF. CDR3 coding DNA: TGTGCCAGTAGCTTTGCTAGCTCCTACGAGCAGTACTTC.

V and J are TRBV10-3 and TRBJ1-5, with 9 bases matching TRBD1. The V gene end was trimmed by 3 bases and the J gene end by 5 bases; junction bases not matched to a gene: 5. Germline V lookup: CDR1 ENHRY, CDR2 SYGVKD. CDR3 length equals 15 residues. The CDR3 coding sequence is TGTGCCATCAGTGAACAGGGGGCGAGAGATCAGCCCCAGCATTTT. This translates into CAISEQGARDQPQHF.

This chain links TRBV27 with TRBJ2-2; the D is unclear. This CDR3 has 15 amino acids. With 6 bases removed from V and 0 bases from J, the gap between germline ends came to 11 bases. The germline V gene encodes CDR1 MNHEY and CDR2 SMNVEV (reference sequence). The CDR3 bases are TGTGCCAGCAGATTAGGGCAGCCGAACACCGGGGAGCTGTTTTTT. This gives the protein CASRLGQPNTGELFF.

The chain joins TRBV28 to TRBJ1-2; 7 positions match TRBD1. This CDR3 contains 15 residues. V lost 5 bases to trimming and J lost 8 bases; unmatched junction nucleotides: 14. Looked up from germline, CDR1 is MDHEN and CDR2 is SYDVKM. In nucleotides, the CDR3 is TGTGCCAGCAGTGCCGACAGGGCCGCCTTCCGGGGCTACACCTTC. This sequence encodes CASSADRAAFRGYTF.

This chain links TRBV4-3 with TRBJ1-2; possibly TRBD1 for D (6 bases). Germline V gene lookup returns CDR1 LGHNA and CDR2 YSLEER. This CDR3 is 13 amino acids long. Trimming took 6 bases from V and 7 from J, leaving 15 bases between them. CDR3 in amino acids: CASSFQGQGGYTF. CDR3 in DNA: TGCGCCAGCAGTTTCCAGGGGCAGGGTGGCTACACCTTC.

This chain connects TRBV9 to TRBJ2-7; 12 nucleotides match TRBD1. The CDR3 covers 15 residues. The ends lost 0 bases at V and 7 bases at J; junction bases unmatched: 5. Germline CDR1 and CDR2: SGDLS and YYNGEE. CDR3 sequence reads: CASSVEGQGAREQYF. The CDR3 DNA sequence: TGTGCCAGCAGCGTAGAGGGACAGGGGGCGAGGGAGCAGTACTTC.

The rearrangement joins TRBV6-6 to TRBJ1-2, with TRBD1 identical over 9 bases. After removal of 5 bases from V and 8 bases from J, the junction contained 3 bases not matched to a gene. Looked up from germline, CDR1 is MNHNY and CDR2 is SVGAGI (reference sequence). The CDR3 totals 12 residues. CDR3 DNA: TGTGCCAGCAGTCGGACAGGGGAAGGCTACACCTTC. Translation gives CASSRTGEGYTF.

This clone came up a few times. The V and J genes are TRBV2 and TRBJ2-7; TRBD1 aligns across 7 bases. Germline V lookup: CDR1 SNHLY, CDR2 FYNNEI. V lost 5 bases and J lost 6; bases outside the gene matches: 4. The CDR3 contains 12 residues. The CDR3 here is CASSQRQGEQYF. In nucleotides, the CDR3 is TGTGCCAGCAGTCAAAGACAGGGCGAGCAGTACTTC. The variable domain in full, with the rest retrieved from reference TRBV2 and TRBJ2-7, is EPEVTQTPSHQVTQMGQEVILRCVPISNHLYFYWYRQILGQKVEFLVSFYNNEISEKSEIFDDQFSVERPDGSNFTLKIRSTKLEDSAMYFCASSQRQGEQYFGPGTRLTVT.

This clone was seen a few times. The chain joins TRBV5-6 to TRBJ2-7; the D is unclear. CDR3 length: 14 amino acids. V was clipped by 0 bases and J by 3 bases, with 10 bases between them. Per germline, CDR1 SGHDT and CDR2 YYEEEE. CDR3 in amino acids: CASSLGSTFYEQYF. CDR3 nucleotides: TGTGCCAGCAGCTTGGGGAGTACCTTCTACGAGCAGTACTTC.

This rearrangement joins TRBV19 to TRBJ2-3; D remains unclear. The CDR3 has 13 amino acids. Trimming left V 3 bases short and J 5 bases short, with 9 bases between. Germline assignment: CDR1 LNHDA and CDR2 SQIVND (reference sequence). The CDR3 DNA reads as TGTGCCAGTAGTATGGCGGTTGGAGATACGCAGTATTTT. Encoded protein: CASSMAVGDTQYF.

This sequence joins TRBV6-1 and TRBJ2-7; TRBD2 matches at 9 bases. Germline V lookup: CDR1 MNHNS, CDR2 SASEGT. The V and J ends lost 7 bases and 11 bases, in that order; junction bases with no gene match: 6. The CDR3 is 11 amino acids. The CDR3 DNA sequence: TGTGCCAGCATTAGCGGGAGAGGCAAGTACTTC. Translation gives CASISGRGKYF.

The rearrangement links TRBV30 to TRBJ2-1; D gene ambiguous. Trimming left V 0 bases short and J 9 bases short, with 9 bases between. This CDR3 has 12 residues. Germline V gene data show CDR1 as GTSNPN and CDR2 as SVGIG (reference sequence). Here the CDR3 reads CAWSVVYGEQFF. CDR3 in DNA: TGTGCCTGGAGTGTCGTCTACGGTGAGCAGTTCTTC.

V and J are TRBV5-1 and TRBJ2-2, with D possibly matching TRBD2 (6 bases). This CDR3 has 15 residues. Germline V gene sequence: CDR1 SGHRS, CDR2 YFSETQ. Trimming took 2 bases from V and 6 from J, leaving 14 bases between them. Here the CDR3 DNA reads TGCGCCAGCAGCTTTCTCTCCGGGGAGGCCGGGGAGCTGTTTTTT. Amino acid sequence: CASSFLSGEAGELFF.

The chain has TRBV5-1 and TRBJ2-3; 7 bases map to TRBD2. The CDR3 runs to 14 residues. Per the germline V gene, CDR1 is SGHRS and CDR2 is YFSETQ. The V gene end was trimmed by 8 bases and the J gene end by 6 bases; junction bases not matched to a gene: 12. The CDR3, as DNA: TGCGCCAGTGACGGCGGGGGATCCTCCGATACGCAGTATTTT. It codes for CASDGGGSSDTQYF. Full variable domain (outside the CDR3, taken from reference TRBV5-1 and TRBJ2-3): KAGVTQTPRYLIKTRGQQVTLSCSPISGHRSVSWYQQTPGQGLQFLFEYFSETQRNKGNFPGRFSGRQFSNSRSEMNVSTLELGDSALYLCASDGGGSSDTQYFGPGTRLTVL.

The V call is TRBV5-1, the J call TRBJ2-3, with TRBD2 matching 11 bases. Germline V gene sequence: CDR1 SGHRS, CDR2 YFSETQ. With 4 bases clipped from V and 6 bases from J, the junction kept 4 bases outside the gene matches. The CDR3 is 14 residues long. The CDR3: CASSRTSGYDTQYF. In DNA form, the CDR3 reads TGCGCCAGCAGCCGGACTAGCGGGTACGATACGCAGTATTTT.

This sequence joins TRBV7-2 and TRBJ2-7, with 8 nucleotides matching TRBD1. In germline, CDR1 is SGHTA, CDR2 FQGNSA. The trim removed 10 bases at V and 2 bases at J, leaving 7 bases unmatched. The CDR3 is made up of 13 amino acids. DNA of the CDR3: TGTGCCACTACGAGGACAGGGCCCTACGAGCAGTACTTC. Encoded protein: CATTRTGPYEQYF.

This chain links TRBV19 with TRBJ1-4; a possible D gene is TRBD1 (5 bases). The CDR3 contains 16 residues. Trimming shortened V by 6 bases and J by 8 bases, and 22 bases separated the two germline ends. Germline V gene lookup returns CDR1 LNHDA and CDR2 SQIVND (reference sequence). The CDR3 DNA is TGTGCCAGTAGCCCCGGCCTGACAGCCGGGCACGAAAAACTGTTTTTT. Translating it yields CASSPGLTAGHEKLFF.

This clone was observed a few times. The V gene is TRBV5-4, the J gene TRBJ1-3; possibly TRBD1 for D (5 bases). Between the trimmed V and J ends, which lost 7 bases and 2 bases, there was a span of 10 bases. CDR1 is SGHNT and CDR2 is YYREEE in the germline V gene (reference sequence). This CDR3 spans 13 amino acids. CDR3 protein: CASSGLPGNTIYF. The CDR3 DNA follows: TGTGCCAGCTCGGGACTCCCTGGAAACACCATATATTTT.

The gene calls are TRBV4-2 and TRBJ2-5; D not resolved. CDR1 is LGHNA and CDR2 is YNFKEQ in the germline V gene. The CDR3 covers 14 residues. V lost 0 bases and J 2 bases, leaving 7 bases between the germline ends. CDR3 sequence: CASSQDRSQETQYF. The CDR3 bases are TGTGCCAGCAGCCAAGATCGGTCTCAAGAGACCCAGTACTTC.

CDR3: CATSRAVPMLQHF. The CDR3, as DNA: TGTGCCACCAGCAGAGCGGTACCGATGCTCCAGCATTTT. This chain connects TRBV15 to TRBJ1-5; no definite D call. The germline CDR1 and CDR2 sequences are LNHNV and YYDKDF (reference sequence). CDR3 length equals 13 residues. Trimming pared 1 base from V and 12 bases from J, leaving 13 bases between.

This clone appeared once. The chain joins TRBV6-8 to TRBJ2-3; possibly TRBD1 for D (6 bases). Germline V CDR1 and CDR2: MNHGY, SAAAGT. V gave up 10 bases and J gave up 10 bases, with 18 bases separating them. CDR3 size: 12 residues. DNA for the CDR3: TGTGCCAATTGGCAGGGGATTGACGCGCAGTATTTT. It is translated as CANWQGIDAQYF.

This clone was picked up one time. V is TRBV7-3 and J is TRBJ2-5, with 12 bases matching TRBD2. Unmatched junction bases numbered 22, after V lost 1 base and J lost 1 base. This CDR3 contains 23 residues. The germline CDR1 and CDR2 sequences are SGHTA and FQGTGA. The CDR3 spells CASSLRPWVRTSGTPLVQETQYF. CDR3 sequence (DNA): TGTGCCAGCAGCTTAAGGCCCTGGGTTAGGACTAGCGGGACCCCGCTAGTCCAAGAGACCCAGTACTTC.

The gene calls are TRBV5-6 and TRBJ1-1; D remains unclear. Germline CDR1 SGHDT, CDR2 YYEEEE. The CDR3 spans 14 residues. V lost 0 bases and J lost 8, with 14 bases in between. The chain's CDR3 is CASSLARWRREAFF. The CDR3 coding sequence is TGTGCCAGCAGCTTGGCCAGGTGGAGGAGAGAAGCTTTCTTT. The whole variable domain, filled in from reference TRBV5-6 and TRBJ1-1, reads DAGVTQSPTHLIKTRGQQVTLRCSPKSGHDTVSWYQQALGQGPQFIFQYYEEEERQRGNFPDRFSGHQFPNYSSELNVNALLLGDSALYLCASSLARWRREAFFGQGTRLTVV.